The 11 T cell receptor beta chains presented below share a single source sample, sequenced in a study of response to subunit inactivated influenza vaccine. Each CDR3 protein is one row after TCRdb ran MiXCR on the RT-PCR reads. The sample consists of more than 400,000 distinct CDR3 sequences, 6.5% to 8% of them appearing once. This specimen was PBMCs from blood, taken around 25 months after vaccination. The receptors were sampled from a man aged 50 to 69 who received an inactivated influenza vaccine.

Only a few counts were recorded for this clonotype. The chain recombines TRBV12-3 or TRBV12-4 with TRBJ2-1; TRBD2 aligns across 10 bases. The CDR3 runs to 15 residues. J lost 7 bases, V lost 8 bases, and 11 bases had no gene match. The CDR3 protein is CASGTNPGLANEQFF. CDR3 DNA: TGTGCCAGCGGCACCAATCCGGGACTAGCGAATGAGCAGTTCTTC.

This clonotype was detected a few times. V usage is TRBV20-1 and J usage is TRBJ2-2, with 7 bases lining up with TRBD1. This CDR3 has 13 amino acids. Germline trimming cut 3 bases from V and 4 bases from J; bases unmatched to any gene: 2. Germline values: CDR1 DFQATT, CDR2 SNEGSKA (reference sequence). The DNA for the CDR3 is TGCAGTGCTAGGACAGGGCGCACCGGGGAGCTGTTTTTT. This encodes CSARTGRTGELFF.

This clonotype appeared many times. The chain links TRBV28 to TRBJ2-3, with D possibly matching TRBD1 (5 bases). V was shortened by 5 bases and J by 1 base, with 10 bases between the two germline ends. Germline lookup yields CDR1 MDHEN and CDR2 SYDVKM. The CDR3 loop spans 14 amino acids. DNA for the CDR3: TGTGCCAGCAGTATAAAGACAGGCACAGATACGCAGTATTTT. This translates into CASSIKTGTDTQYF.

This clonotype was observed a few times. The CDR3 here is CASSYAYPGTGGYEQYF. The CDR3 bases are TGTGCCAGCAGTTACGCTTACCCCGGGACAGGGGGTTACGAGCAGTACTTC. V usage is TRBV6-5 and J usage is TRBJ2-7, with TRBD1 identical over 11 bases. Trimming at V came to 2 bases and at J to 4 bases, leaving 10 bases not matched to a gene. Germline lookup yields CDR1 MNHEY and CDR2 SVGAGI. The CDR3 runs 17 residues.

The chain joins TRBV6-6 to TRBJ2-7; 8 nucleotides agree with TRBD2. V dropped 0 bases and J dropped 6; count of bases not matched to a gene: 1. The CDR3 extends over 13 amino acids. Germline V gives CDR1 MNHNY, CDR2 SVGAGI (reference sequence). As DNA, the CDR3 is TGTGCCAGCAGTTACTCCGGGGGGGGCGAGCAGTACTTC. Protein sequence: CASSYSGGGEQYF.

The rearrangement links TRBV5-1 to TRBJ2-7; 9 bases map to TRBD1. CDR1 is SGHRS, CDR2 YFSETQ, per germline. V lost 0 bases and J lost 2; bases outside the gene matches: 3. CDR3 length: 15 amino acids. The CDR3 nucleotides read TGCGCCAGCAGCTTGGGGACAGGGGATACCTACGAGCAGTACTTC. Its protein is CASSLGTGDTYEQYF.

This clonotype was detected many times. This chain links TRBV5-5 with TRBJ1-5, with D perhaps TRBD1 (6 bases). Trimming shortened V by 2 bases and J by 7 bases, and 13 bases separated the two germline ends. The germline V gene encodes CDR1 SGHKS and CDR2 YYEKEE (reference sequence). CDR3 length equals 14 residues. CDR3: CASSFVSGGQPQHF. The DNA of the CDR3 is TGTGCCAGCAGCTTCGTTTCTGGGGGCCAGCCCCAGCATTTT.

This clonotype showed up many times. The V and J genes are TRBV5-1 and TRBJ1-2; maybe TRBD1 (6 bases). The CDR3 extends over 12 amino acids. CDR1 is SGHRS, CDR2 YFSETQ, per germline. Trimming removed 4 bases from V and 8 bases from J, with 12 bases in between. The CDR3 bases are TGCGCCAGCAGCGAGTGGGGGGCCGGCTACACCTTC. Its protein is CASSEWGAGYTF. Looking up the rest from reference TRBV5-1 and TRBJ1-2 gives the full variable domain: KAGVTQTPRYLIKTRGQQVTLSCSPISGHRSVSWYQQTPGQGLQFLFEYFSETQRNKGNFPGRFSGRQFSNSRSEMNVSTLELGDSALYLCASSEWGAGYTFGSGTRLTVV.

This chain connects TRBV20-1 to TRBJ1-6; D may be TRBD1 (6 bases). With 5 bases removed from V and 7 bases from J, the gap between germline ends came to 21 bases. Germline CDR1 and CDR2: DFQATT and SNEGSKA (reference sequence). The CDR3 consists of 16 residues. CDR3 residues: CSAPGQGPFQNSPLHF. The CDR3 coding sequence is TGCAGTGCTCCCGGCCAGGGGCCCTTCCAAAATTCACCCCTCCACTTT.

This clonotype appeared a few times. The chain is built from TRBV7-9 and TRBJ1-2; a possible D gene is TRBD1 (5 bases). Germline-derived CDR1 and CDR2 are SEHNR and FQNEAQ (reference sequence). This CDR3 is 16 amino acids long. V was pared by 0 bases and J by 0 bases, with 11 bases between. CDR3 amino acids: CASSLAGPGTNYGYTF. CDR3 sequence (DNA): TGTGCCAGCAGCTTAGCGGGGCCGGGGACTAACTATGGCTACACCTTC.

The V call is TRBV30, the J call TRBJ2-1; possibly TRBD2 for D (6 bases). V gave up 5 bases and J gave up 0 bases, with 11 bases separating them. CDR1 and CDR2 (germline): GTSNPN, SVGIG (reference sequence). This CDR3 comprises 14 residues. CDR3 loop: CAWGDGSSYNEQFF. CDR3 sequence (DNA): TGTGCCTGGGGGGACGGGAGCTCCTACAATGAGCAGTTCTTC.